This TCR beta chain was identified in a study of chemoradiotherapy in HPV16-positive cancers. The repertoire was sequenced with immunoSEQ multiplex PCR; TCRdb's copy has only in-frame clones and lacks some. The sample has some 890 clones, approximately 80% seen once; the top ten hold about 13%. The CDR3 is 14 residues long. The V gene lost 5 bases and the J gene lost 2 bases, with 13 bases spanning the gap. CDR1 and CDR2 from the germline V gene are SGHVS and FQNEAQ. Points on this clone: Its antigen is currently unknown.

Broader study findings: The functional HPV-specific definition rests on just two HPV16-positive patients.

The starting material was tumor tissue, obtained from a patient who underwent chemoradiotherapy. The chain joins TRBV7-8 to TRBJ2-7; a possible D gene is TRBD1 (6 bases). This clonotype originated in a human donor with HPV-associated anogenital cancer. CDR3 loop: CASSPDRSPYEQYF. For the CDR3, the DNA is TGTGCCAGCAGCCCCGACAGGTCCCCCTACGAGCAGTACTTC.